These T cell receptor beta chains were read from a single sample in a study of identical twins. TCRdb ran MiXCR on the 5' RACE reads and lists one entry per CDR3 protein. Among hundreds of thousands of distinct CDR3 sequences listed, 21% were seen once. Another study also made use of these data, one on T cells expressing NK-cell markers.

Source material: PBMCs. The receptors here all came from a young woman in good health. Each CDR3 is given with its conserved first and last residue. The order of the fields is J gene, CDR3 length, V gene, CDR3 protein.

TRBJ2-4 | 15 | TRBV18 | CASSPKGKAKNIQYF
TRBJ2-3 | 14 | TRBV10-3 | CAISEVGGTDTQYF
TRBJ1-2 | 15 | TRBV5-6 | CASSSGQGALRGYTF
TRBJ2-7 | 14 | TRBV5-1 | CASRKPGQSYEQYF
TRBJ2-7 | 14 | TRBV7-2 | CASSSSLGPYEQYF
TRBJ2-3 | 15 | TRBV20-1 | CSARVRLGSTDTQYF
TRBJ2-7 | 15 | TRBV5-1 | CASSSGGRAPYEQYF
TRBJ2-2 | 16 | TRBV12-3/TRBV12-4 | CASSPSSGMGTGELFF
TRBJ2-1 | 16 | TRBV20-1 | CSASPTSGRTYNEQFF
TRBJ2-1 | 11 | TRBV29-1 | CSALIRDRRFF
TRBJ2-4 | 16 | TRBV20-1 | CSANKNRGRVENIQYF
TRBJ1-1 | 13 | TRBV5-6 | CASSPGIGTEAFF
TRBJ2-7 | 15 | TRBV11-1 | CASSLAAWDASTQHF
TRBJ2-1 | 11 | TRBV20-1 | CSAEKVDEQFF
TRBJ2-7 | 13 | TRBV7-3 | CASSRDINYEQYF
TRBJ2-7 | 17 | TRBV6-1 | CASCDSGTSGITHEQYF
TRBJ2-1 | 15 | TRBV20-1 | CSARLLAGVYNEQFF
TRBJ2-1 | 19 | TRBV2 | CASSARGIIAGATYNEQFF
TRBJ2-5 | 12 | TRBV10-3 | CAISASTETQYF
TRBJ2-3 | 14 | TRBV2 | CASTGNRGTDTQYF
TRBJ2-1 | 16 | TRBV5-1 | CASSYSGGTSYNEQFF
TRBJ2-7 | 13 | TRBV20-1 | CSAYTGRNNEQYF
TRBJ2-7 | 15 | TRBV9 | CASSAYDRTAYEQYF
TRBJ1-2 | 13 | TRBV20-1 | CSANRDGNYGYTF
TRBJ2-1 | 16 | TRBV15 | CATSRDRQRTYNEQFF